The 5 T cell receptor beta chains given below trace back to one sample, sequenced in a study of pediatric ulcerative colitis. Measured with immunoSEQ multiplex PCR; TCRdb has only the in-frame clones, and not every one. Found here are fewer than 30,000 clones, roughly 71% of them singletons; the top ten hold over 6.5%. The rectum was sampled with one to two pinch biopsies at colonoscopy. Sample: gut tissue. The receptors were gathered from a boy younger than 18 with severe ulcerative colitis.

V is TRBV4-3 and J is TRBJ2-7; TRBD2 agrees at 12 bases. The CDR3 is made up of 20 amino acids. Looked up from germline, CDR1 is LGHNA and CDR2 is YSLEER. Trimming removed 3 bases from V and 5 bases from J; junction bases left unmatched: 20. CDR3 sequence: CASSQATGRLAGGRLHEQYF. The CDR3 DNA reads TGCGCCAGCAGCCAGGCGACAGGGCGGCTAGCGGGAGGGCGGCTTCACGAGCAGTACTTC.

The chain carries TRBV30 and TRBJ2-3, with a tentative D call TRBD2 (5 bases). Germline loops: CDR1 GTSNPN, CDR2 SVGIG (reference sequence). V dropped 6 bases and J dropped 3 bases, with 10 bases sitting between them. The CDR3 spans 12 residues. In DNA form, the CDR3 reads TGTGCCTGCCGACCGGGGACAGATACGCAGTATTTT. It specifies CACRPGTDTQYF.

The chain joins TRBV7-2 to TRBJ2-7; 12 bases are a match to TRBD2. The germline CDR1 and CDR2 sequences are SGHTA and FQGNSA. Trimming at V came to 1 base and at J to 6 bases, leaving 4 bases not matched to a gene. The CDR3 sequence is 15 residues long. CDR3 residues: CASSLETSGSVEQYF. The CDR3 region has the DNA TGTGCCAGCAGCTTAGAGACTAGCGGGAGTGTCGAGCAGTACTTC.

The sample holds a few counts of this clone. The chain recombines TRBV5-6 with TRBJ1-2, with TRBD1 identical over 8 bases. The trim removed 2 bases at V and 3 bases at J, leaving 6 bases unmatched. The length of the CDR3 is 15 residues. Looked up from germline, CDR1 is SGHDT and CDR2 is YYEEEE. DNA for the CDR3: TGTGCCAGCAGCTTAGGACAGGGAGACCACTATGGCTACACCTTC. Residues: CASSLGQGDHYGYTF.

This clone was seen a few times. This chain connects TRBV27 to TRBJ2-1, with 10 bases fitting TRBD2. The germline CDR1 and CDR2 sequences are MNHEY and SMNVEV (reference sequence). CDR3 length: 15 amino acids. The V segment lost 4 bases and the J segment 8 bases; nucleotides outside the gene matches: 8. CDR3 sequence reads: CASSSVAGGGDEQFF. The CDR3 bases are TGTGCCAGCAGTTCCGTAGCGGGAGGCGGGGATGAGCAGTTCTTC.